Listed below are T cell receptor beta chains from one sample, sequenced in a study of CD8 T cells in ankylosing spondylitis. TCRdb used MiXCR to reprocess the 5' RACE reads, holding one entry per CDR3 protein. The data contain approximately 45,000 distinct CDR3 sequences, 8% to 13% of them seen just once; the ten biggest clones take up about 1.4%. The sequencing input was blood, either unsorted or a sorted T cell fraction (not recorded which). Receptor source: a male donor with ankylosing spondylitis or in good health (not recorded which). Both conserved end residues are part of each CDR3. The D gene is left open where the match is weak. Some rows mark clone size as missing; the rest say once, few, many or name a class of expanded clone.

V gene	J gene	D gene	clone size	CDR3 protein	CDR3 DNA
TRBV3-1	TRBJ2-3	-	many	CASSQDASRGDTQYF	TGTGCCAGCAGCCAAGATGCCTCCAGGGGAGATACGCAGTATTTT
TRBV20-1	TRBJ1-6	-	few	CSARRAGDASPLHF	TGCAGTGCTAGACGGGCAGGGGATGCTTCACCCCTCCACTTT
TRBV2	TRBJ1-6	-	-	CASSGPESPLHF	TGTGCCAGCAGTGGTCCGGAGTCGCCCCTCCACTTT
TRBV28	TRBJ2-2	TRBD1	few	CASGLTGVGTGELFF	TGTGCCAGCGGACTTACAGGGGTAGGCACCGGGGAGCTGTTTTTT
TRBV5-6	TRBJ1-2	TRBD1	many	CASSLSTGTVYGYTF	TGTGCCAGCAGCTTATCAACCGGGACAGTATATGGCTACACCTTC
TRBV7-2	TRBJ1-5	-	-	CASSSDRNQPQHF	TGTGCCAGCAGCTCGGACAGAAATCAGCCCCAGCATTTT
TRBV5-1	TRBJ2-5	-	many	CASSFSGRETQYF	TGCGCCAGCAGTTTTTCGGGGAGAGAGACCCAGTACTTC
TRBV5-5	TRBJ2-1	-	-	CASSLDRRGNEQFF	TGTGCCAGCAGCTTGGACAGGAGGGGGAATGAGCAGTTCTTC
TRBV3-1	TRBJ2-2	-	many	CASSPGPLNTGELFF	TGTGCCAGCAGCCCGGGACCTCTCAACACCGGGGAGCTGTTTTTT
TRBV12-3/TRBV12-4	TRBJ2-7	-	medium-sized	CASRGAEQYF	TGTGCCAGCAGGGGAGCCGAGCAGTACTTC
TRBV7-2	TRBJ2-1	-	once	CASSHGGHNEQFF	TGTGCCAGCAGCCACGGGGGGCACAATGAGCAGTTCTTC
TRBV10-3	TRBJ2-1	TRBD1	many	CAISESTGGFYNEQFF	TGTGCCATCAGTGAGTCGACAGGGGGCTTCTACAATGAGCAGTTCTTC
TRBV6-1	TRBJ1-6	-	many	CASSEERESSPLHF	TGTGCCAGCAGTGAGGAAAGGGAAAGCTCACCCCTCCACTTT
TRBV10-3	TRBJ2-5	TRBD2	many	CAISPRAGAYQETQYF	TGTGCCATCAGTCCCCGAGCGGGAGCGTACCAAGAGACCCAGTACTTC
TRBV5-1	TRBJ2-4	-	many	CASQGQQNIQYF	TGCGCCAGCCAGGGGCAGCAAAACATTCAGTACTTC
TRBV7-2	TRBJ1-2	-	-	CASSLETGNYGYTF	TGTGCCAGCAGCTTAGAGACCGGGAATTATGGCTACACCTTC
TRBV6-5	TRBJ2-2	-	many	CASSYKQVPTGELFF	TGTGCCAGCAGTTACAAGCAGGTCCCCACCGGGGAGCTGTTTTTT
TRBV12-3/TRBV12-4	TRBJ1-1	-	many	CASSFWNTEAFF	TGTGCCAGCAGTTTTTGGAACACTGAAGCTTTCTTT
TRBV18	TRBJ1-4	-	many	CASSSGTATNEKLFF	TGTGCCAGCTCATCCGGGACGGCAACTAATGAAAAACTGTTTTTT
TRBV28	TRBJ2-5	-	many	CASSFRTMGLPETQYF	TGTGCCAGCAGTTTCAGGACAATGGGATTACCGGAGACCCAGTACTTC
TRBV7-2	TRBJ1-5	-	-	CASSLAFGGNQPQHF	TGTGCCAGCAGCTTAGCTTTTGGTGGCAATCAGCCCCAGCATTTT
TRBV5-1	TRBJ1-1	-	many	CASSLRMGSEAFF	TGCGCCAGCAGCCTCCGGATGGGAAGTGAAGCTTTCTTT
TRBV5-5	TRBJ1-1	-	few	CASSLGVYMNTEAFF	TGTGCCAGCAGCTTGGGGGTATATATGAACACTGAAGCTTTCTTT
TRBV20-1	TRBJ2-7	TRBD2	medium-sized	CSARDPAGPAYEQYF	TGCAGTGCTAGAGACCCAGCGGGGCCTGCCTACGAGCAGTACTTC
TRBV29-1	TRBJ2-3	TRBD2	many	CSVVPTSGGTDTQYF	TGCAGCGTTGTACCGACTAGCGGGGGCACAGATACGCAGTATTTT
TRBV30	TRBJ1-1	-	-	CAWSEARTVNTEAFF	TGTGCCTGGAGCGAAGCGAGGACAGTGAACACTGAAGCTTTCTTT
TRBV12-3/TRBV12-4	TRBJ2-1	TRBD2	-	CASSPTSGSYNEQFF	TGTGCCAGCAGTCCAACTAGCGGCTCCTACAATGAGCAGTTCTTC
TRBV29-1	TRBJ2-7	-	many	CSVVDLPDSYEQYF	TGCAGCGTTGTTGACCTCCCGGACTCCTACGAGCAGTACTTC
TRBV3-1	TRBJ1-4	-	-	CASSQVRDGRLFF	TGTGCCAGCAGCCAAGTAAGGGACGGGCGACTGTTTTTT
TRBV12-3/TRBV12-4	TRBJ1-1	TRBD1	many	CASQLQGATEAFF	TGTGCCAGCCAACTCCAGGGGGCCACTGAAGCTTTCTTT
TRBV14	TRBJ2-3	-	many	CASSFPNTDTQYF	TGTGCCAGCAGCTTTCCGAATACAGATACGCAGTATTTT
TRBV12-3/TRBV12-4	TRBJ1-5	-	many	CASSPSGDQPQHF	TGTGCCAGCAGTCCATCAGGGGATCAGCCCCAGCATTTT
TRBV5-1	TRBJ1-1	-	many	CASSLVGTLNTEAFF	TGCGCCAGCAGCTTGGTGGGGACCCTGAACACTGAAGCTTTCTTT
TRBV29-1	TRBJ1-2	-	many	CSVDPLQYGYTF	TGCAGCGTTGACCCGCTACAGTATGGCTACACCTTC
TRBV29-1	TRBJ2-1	TRBD1	many	CSVDWTGAYNEQFF	TGCAGCGTTGACTGGACAGGGGCCTACAATGAGCAGTTCTTC
TRBV12-3/TRBV12-4	TRBJ1-1	TRBD1	-	CASRDRGNTEAFF	TGTGCCAGCAGGGACAGGGGGAACACTGAAGCTTTCTTT
TRBV6-1	TRBJ2-7	TRBD2	many	CASSGGLAGPYEQYF	TGTGCCAGCAGTGGGGGCCTAGCGGGGCCCTACGAGCAGTACTTC
TRBV12-3/TRBV12-4	TRBJ2-1	-	many	CASRYNEQFF	TGTGCCAGCCGGTACAATGAGCAGTTCTTC
TRBV5-1	TRBJ2-7	TRBD2	many	CASSFAGGGEQYF	TGCGCCAGCAGCTTCGCGGGAGGGGGGGAGCAGTACTTC
TRBV5-1	TRBJ1-1	TRBD1	many	CASSRDRVDPYTEAFF	TGCGCCAGCAGCCGGGACAGGGTGGACCCATACACTGAAGCTTTCTTT
TRBV12-3/TRBV12-4	TRBJ2-1	-	many	CASSFPRGGRNEQFF	TGTGCCAGCAGTTTCCCTAGGGGCGGCCGCAATGAGCAGTTCTTC
TRBV6-1	TRBJ2-6	-	few	CASRKVGTGANVLTF	TGTGCCAGCAGGAAAGTGGGCACTGGGGCCAACGTCCTGACTTTC
TRBV3-1	TRBJ2-4	-	-	CASSGPRRGLLQNIQYF	TGTGCCAGCAGCGGGCCCCGTCGGGGCCTTCTTCAAAACATTCAGTACTTC
TRBV2	TRBJ1-2	TRBD1	few	CASSDTGTDYGYTF	TGTGCCAGCAGTGACACCGGGACAGACTATGGCTACACCTTC
TRBV7-2	TRBJ2-7	TRBD1	few	CASRGPGTAYEQYF	TGTGCCAGCAGGGGACCGGGGACAGCTTACGAGCAGTACTTC
TRBV7-2	TRBJ1-2	-	-	CASSLRAGDNYGYTF	TGTGCCAGCAGCTTAAGGGCAGGAGATAACTATGGCTACACCTTC
TRBV5-1	TRBJ2-5	-	many	CASSTESVGTQYF	TGCGCCAGCAGCACAGAGTCCGTTGGGACCCAGTACTTC
TRBV6-5	TRBJ1-2	-	many	CASSYVNGLGGYTF	TGTGCCAGCAGTTACGTCAATGGCCTTGGGGGCTACACCTTC
TRBV29-1	TRBJ1-2	-	-	CSVVQAVDYGYTF	TGCAGCGTTGTACAGGCAGTCGACTATGGCTACACCTTC
TRBV12-3/TRBV12-4	TRBJ1-5	TRBD1	few	CASSSPDRNDNQPQHF	TGTGCCAGCAGTTCCCCGGACAGGAATGACAATCAGCCCCAGCATTTT
TRBV29-1	TRBJ1-5	-	many	CSATISGSQPQHF	TGCAGCGCCACGATTTCGGGGAGCCAGCCCCAGCATTTT
TRBV10-3	TRBJ1-1	TRBD1	many	CAISESGFRDRGAAFF	TGTGCCATCAGTGAGTCGGGCTTTCGGGACAGGGGGGCAGCTTTCTTT
TRBV5-1	TRBJ2-1	-	few	CASKDQSSSSFEQFF	TGCGCCAGCAAGGATCAGAGTAGCTCGAGTTTTGAGCAGTTCTTC
TRBV20-1	TRBJ1-1	-	few	CSAPVSSGFEAFF	TGCAGTGCCCCGGTAAGTTCCGGATTCGAAGCTTTCTTT
TRBV15	TRBJ2-3	-	many	CATSRDGADTQYF	TGTGCCACCAGCAGAGATGGTGCAGATACGCAGTATTTT
TRBV30	TRBJ2-2	-	few	CALGQPNTGELFF	TGTGCTTTGGGGCAGCCGAACACCGGGGAGCTGTTTTTT
TRBV27	TRBJ2-7	TRBD1	many	CASSSSGQGAYEQYF	TGTGCCAGCAGTTCGTCGGGGCAGGGGGCCTACGAGCAGTACTTC
TRBV9	TRBJ2-2	TRBD2	many	CASNVGLATGELFF	TGTGCCAGCAACGTAGGACTAGCGACCGGGGAGCTGTTTTTT